A selection of T cell receptor beta chains follows, all from one sample in a study of T cell repertoires in cytomegalovirus infection. TCRdb redid the calling of the reads with MiXCR, one entry per CDR3 protein. This table holds roughly 800,000 distinct CDR3 sequences, 25% to 30% found once. Their antigens are not known. The sequences come from cultured CD8+ T cells from PBMCs, collected from culture after CMV antigen stimulation. Receptors originate from a human donor in good health (CMV status not recorded). Some clones in this sample may be carry-over from other donors' samples. Both conserved end residues are part of each CDR3. Fields, in order: CDR3 protein, J gene, V gene.

CDR3aa: CASSSRSGTDTQYF; j_gene: TRBJ2-3; v_gene: TRBV5-1
CDR3aa: CASSSTGTDLYGYTF; j_gene: TRBJ1-2; v_gene: TRBV12-3/TRBV12-4
CDR3aa: CASRRRISDEAFF; j_gene: TRBJ1-1; v_gene: TRBV7-6
CDR3aa: CASSQGLAGVETQYF; j_gene: TRBJ2-5; v_gene: TRBV7-6
CDR3aa: CASSSPRAGGTDTQYF; j_gene: TRBJ2-3; v_gene: TRBV7-3
CDR3aa: CASSPFRDRGQFRDNQPQHF; j_gene: TRBJ1-5; v_gene: TRBV12-3/TRBV12-4
CDR3aa: CASLSRSSGNTIYF; j_gene: TRBJ1-3; v_gene: TRBV2
CDR3aa: CASTSASWEKLFF; j_gene: TRBJ1-4; v_gene: TRBV7-6
CDR3aa: CASSPDPNTEAFF; j_gene: TRBJ1-1; v_gene: TRBV6-5
CDR3aa: CASSLLSIVTNEKLFF; j_gene: TRBJ1-4; v_gene: TRBV28
CDR3aa: CASRLPGGNEQFF; j_gene: TRBJ2-1; v_gene: TRBV6-1